Listed below are T cell receptor beta chains from one sample, sequenced in a study of blood T cell repertoires in COVID-19. Method: immunoSEQ multiplex PCR; TCRdb's copy keeps in-frame clones and lacks some. Of almost 250,000 clones listed, over 75% are singletons. The specimen was PBMCs or T cells enriched from blood (not recorded which). The receptor source for this set is a woman aged 45-65 years with acute COVID-19. The CDR3 runs from the conserved cysteine through the conserved F or W. The order of the fields is J gene, V gene, D gene, clone size, CDR3 DNA, CDR3 protein. A D gene is named only where the DNA matches it firmly. Clone sizes are given selectively: once, few, many, or a class where the clone is expanded.

>TRBJ1-2|TRBV30|TRBD1|-
TGTGCCTGGGAACCGGGACAGGGGGCGGGTGGCTACACCTTC
CAWEPGQGAGGYTF
>TRBJ2-1|TRBV7-9|TRBD2|-
TGTGCCAGCAGCTTGGGACTAACATACAATGAGCAGTTCTTC
CASSLGLTYNEQFF
>TRBJ2-7|TRBV13|-|-
TGTGCCAGCAGCTTAGGCTTTAGCGAGCAGTACTTC
CASSLGFSEQYF
>TRBJ2-7|TRBV11-2|TRBD1|-
TGTGCCAGCAGCTTACAGACAGGGTGGTACGAGCAGTACTTC
CASSLQTGWYEQYF
>TRBJ1-1|TRBV5-1|-|-
TGCGCCAGCAGCACAGGAGACATGAACACTGAAGCTTTCTTT
CASSTGDMNTEAFF
>TRBJ1-1|TRBV30|-|-
TGTGCCTGGGACGTCAGGGGGAACACTGAAGCTTTCTTT
CAWDVRGNTEAFF
>TRBJ1-1|TRBV6-5|-|-
TGTGCCAGCAGTTTCCTACAGGGAAACACTGAAGCTTTCTTT
CASSFLQGNTEAFF
>TRBJ2-1|TRBV29-1|TRBD2|-
TGCAGCGCCGAATTGGGACTAGCGGGGGCCCATGAGCAGTTCTTC
CSAELGLAGAHEQFF
>TRBJ2-7|TRBV27|TRBD1|-
TGTGCCAGCAGTTTATCTTTATTAGGGGGCAGCTCCTACGAGCAGTACTTC
CASSLSLLGGSSYEQYF
>TRBJ2-6|TRBV7-8|TRBD1|-
TGTGCCAGCAGCTTAGGACAGGGGGCTGGGGCCAACGTCCTGACTTTC
CASSLGQGAGANVLTF
>TRBJ2-5|TRBV5-1|TRBD1|-
TGCGCCAGCAGCTTGACAGGGGAAGAGACCCAGTACTTC
CASSLTGEETQYF
>TRBJ1-1|TRBV3-1/TRBV3-2|-|-
TGTGCCAGCAGCCTCCGACGGGAGAACACTGAAGCTTTCTTT
CASSLRRENTEAFF
>TRBJ1-2|TRBV18|-|-
TGTGCCAGCTCACGGACGACAGGCTTGGACTATGGCTACACCTTC
CASSRTTGLDYGYTF
>TRBJ1-4|TRBV5-1|-|-
TGCGCCAGCAGCTTGGCCCCCGGACCAGGGGAGAAACTGTTTTTT
CASSLAPGPGEKLFF
>TRBJ1-1|TRBV19|-|-
TGTGCCAGTAGTATCTGGGGGCTGAGGAACACTGAAGCTTTCTTT
CASSIWGLRNTEAFF
>TRBJ2-5|TRBV7-2|TRBD2|once
TGTGCCAGCAGCTTAGTTGGGCGACTAGCGGGGGGTCTAGGAGAGACCCAGTACTTC
CASSLVGRLAGGLGETQYF
>TRBJ1-3|TRBV5-4|-|-
TGTGCCAGCAGCTCCTCAGGGACATCTGGAAACACCATATATTTT
CASSSSGTSGNTIYF
>TRBJ2-1|TRBV12-3/TRBV12-4|-|-
TGTGCCAGCGGGAGACAGGCCTACAATGAGCAGTTCTTC
CASGRQAYNEQFF
>TRBJ2-2|TRBV28|TRBD1|-
TGTGCCAGCAGCCGAAGTTCGGGTCTCGGGACAGGGAGGACCGGGGAGCTGTTTTTT
CASSRSSGLGTGRTGELFF
>TRBJ2-7|TRBV10-3|-|-
TGTGCCATCAGTGAGTTTATACAGGGAAACTCCTACGAGCAGTACTTC
CAISEFIQGNSYEQYF
>TRBJ1-6|TRBV14|-|-
TGTGCCAGCAGCCAAAGGGCGGGGGTCGGCTCCTATAATTCACCCCTCCACTTT
CASSQRAGVGSYNSPLHF
>TRBJ1-5|TRBV9|TRBD1|-
TGTGCCAGCAGCGTAGGCAGGGGGCTTAGGGCTAGTAATCAGCCCCAGCATTTT
CASSVGRGLRASNQPQHF
>TRBJ1-1|TRBV27|-|few
TGTGCCAGCAGTTCCGGGTGGAGCACTGAAGCTTTCTTT
CASSSGWSTEAFF
>TRBJ2-3|TRBV2|TRBD1|-
TGTGCCAGCAGGCGGACAGGGATCTTCACAGATACGCAGTATTTT
CASRRTGIFTDTQYF
>TRBJ2-5|TRBV5-1|TRBD2|-
TGCGCCAGCAACAGCGGGGGGGCGGAAGAGACCCAGTACTTC
CASNSGGAEETQYF
>TRBJ2-5|TRBV19|TRBD1|-
TGTGCCAGTAGTATTAGGGGGACAGGGGGAGGGTCCCAGTACTTC
CASSIRGTGGGSQYF
>TRBJ1-2|TRBV30|-|-
TGTGCCTGGAGAGAGGGAGTGGGCTACACCTTC
CAWREGVGYTF
>TRBJ1-2|TRBV2|TRBD1|-
TGTGCCAGCAGTGTTGACAGGGTCGGTGGCTACACCTTC
CASSVDRVGGYTF
>TRBJ2-4|TRBV6-1|TRBD1|-
TGTGCCAGCAGTGAAGAAGGGGGCCGCGGAGCCAAAAACATTCAGTACTTC
CASSEEGGRGAKNIQYF